This TCR beta chain was identified in a study of control samples from healthy donors and cancer patients. Data came from immunoSEQ multiplex PCR; TCRdb stores just in-frame clones and leaves some out. The data contain some 82,000 clones, 65% to 90% of them singletons. The CDR3 spans 13 residues. Trimming at V came to 3 bases and at J to 4 bases, leaving 1 base not matched to a gene. This clone was detected once. Sequencing was performed on PBMCs. The clonotype comes from a man aged 55 to 70 with head and neck cancer. The chain carries TRBV12-3 or TRBV12-4 and TRBJ2-5, with TRBD1 identical over 8 bases. The CDR3 region is CASSFGQGETQYF. The CDR3 DNA sequence: TGTGCCAGCAGTTTTGGACAGGGAGAGACCCAGTACTTC.